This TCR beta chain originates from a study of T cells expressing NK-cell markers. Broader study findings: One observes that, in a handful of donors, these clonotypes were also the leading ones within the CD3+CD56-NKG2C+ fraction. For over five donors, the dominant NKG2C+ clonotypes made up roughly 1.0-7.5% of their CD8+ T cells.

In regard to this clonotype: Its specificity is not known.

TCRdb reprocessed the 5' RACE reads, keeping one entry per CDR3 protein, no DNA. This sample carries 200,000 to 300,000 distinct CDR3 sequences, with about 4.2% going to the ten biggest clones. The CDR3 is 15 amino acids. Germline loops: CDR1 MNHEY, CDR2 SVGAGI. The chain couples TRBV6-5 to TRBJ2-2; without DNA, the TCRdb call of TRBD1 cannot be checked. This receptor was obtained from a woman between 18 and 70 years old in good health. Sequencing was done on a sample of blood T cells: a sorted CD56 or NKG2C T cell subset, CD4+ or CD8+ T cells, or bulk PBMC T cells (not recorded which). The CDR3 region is CASSYSNRATGELFF.